These T cell receptor beta chains were read from a single sample in a study of shared clonotypes between healthy human individuals. This table comes from immunoSEQ multiplex PCR, and its TCRdb copy is limited to in-frame clones, with some not included. The table lists under 850,000 clones, more than 85% of them singletons. The sample taken for sequencing was naive CD8+ T cells sorted from blood. The source of these receptors is a young man in good health. Each CDR3 is given with its conserved first and last residue. D genes are given only for firm matches. Rows may omit the clone size; those that give it use once, few, many or a size class.

v_call: TRBV10-3; clone_size: .; d_call: .; j_call: TRBJ2-3; cdr3_aa: CAISGGFSTDTQYF; cdr3_nt: TGTGCCATCAGTGGCGGCTTTAGCACAGATACGCAGTATTTT
v_call: TRBV7-9; clone_size: once; d_call: .; j_call: TRBJ1-2; cdr3_aa: CASRQPGGMTGLGYTF; cdr3_nt: TGTGCCAGCAGACAACCGGGGGGGATGACAGGCCTCGGCTACACCTTC
v_call: TRBV10-3; clone_size: .; d_call: TRBD1; j_call: TRBJ2-7; cdr3_aa: CAIRDGQGYEQYF; cdr3_nt: TGTGCCATCAGAGACGGACAGGGTTACGAGCAGTACTTC
v_call: TRBV28; clone_size: .; d_call: .; j_call: TRBJ2-5; cdr3_aa: CASSRRGQETQYF; cdr3_nt: TGTGCCAGCAGCAGAAGGGGGCAAGAGACCCAGTACTTC
v_call: TRBV7-8; clone_size: .; d_call: .; j_call: TRBJ2-1; cdr3_aa: CASSADRYNEQFF; cdr3_nt: TGTGCCAGCAGCGCGGATCGTTACAATGAGCAGTTCTTC
v_call: TRBV6-1; clone_size: .; d_call: TRBD2; j_call: TRBJ2-7; cdr3_aa: CATPGTSPYEQYF; cdr3_nt: TGTGCCACCCCCGGGACTAGCCCCTACGAGCAGTACTTC
v_call: TRBV5-8; clone_size: .; d_call: .; j_call: TRBJ2-3; cdr3_aa: CASSPRTRTDTQYF; cdr3_nt: TGTGCCAGCAGCCCCCGGACGAGGACAGATACGCAGTATTTT
v_call: TRBV16; clone_size: .; d_call: .; j_call: TRBJ2-5; cdr3_aa: CASSQSGWDTQETQYF; cdr3_nt: TGTGCCAGCAGCCAATCGGGCTGGGACACCCAAGAGACCCAGTACTTC
v_call: TRBV4-3; clone_size: medium-sized; d_call: .; j_call: TRBJ2-5; cdr3_aa: CASSQDRARTLETQYF; cdr3_nt: TGCGCCAGCAGCCAAGATCGGGCTAGGACCCTGGAGACCCAGTACTTC
v_call: TRBV29-1; clone_size: .; d_call: .; j_call: TRBJ2-7; cdr3_aa: CSVENPASGLYEQYF; cdr3_nt: TGCAGCGTTGAAAACCCAGCCTCGGGACTCTACGAGCAGTACTTC
v_call: TRBV25-1; clone_size: .; d_call: TRBD2; j_call: TRBJ2-7; cdr3_aa: CASSESAGRGYEQYF; cdr3_nt: TGTGCCAGCAGTGAATCGGCAGGGAGGGGATACGAGCAGTACTTC
v_call: TRBV27; clone_size: .; d_call: .; j_call: TRBJ2-5; cdr3_aa: CASWGGGETQYF; cdr3_nt: TGTGCCAGCTGGGGAGGTGGAGAGACCCAGTACTTC
v_call: TRBV28; clone_size: .; d_call: TRBD1; j_call: TRBJ2-7; cdr3_aa: CASSFDRGMGSYEQYF; cdr3_nt: TGTGCCAGCAGTTTCGACAGGGGAATGGGGTCCTACGAGCAGTACTTC
v_call: TRBV29-1; clone_size: .; d_call: .; j_call: TRBJ2-1; cdr3_aa: CSYRQPDYNEQFF; cdr3_nt: TGCAGCTATCGGCAGCCAGACTACAATGAGCAGTTCTTC
v_call: TRBV28; clone_size: .; d_call: TRBD2; j_call: TRBJ2-5; cdr3_aa: CASSGGLDTEETQYF; cdr3_nt: TGTGCCAGCAGTGGGGGACTAGATACAGAAGAGACCCAGTACTTC
v_call: TRBV5-1; clone_size: .; d_call: .; j_call: TRBJ1-1; cdr3_aa: CASSSTQGWEGDTEAFF; cdr3_nt: TGCGCCAGCAGCTCGACCCAGGGTTGGGAGGGAGACACTGAAGCTTTCTTT
v_call: TRBV15; clone_size: few; d_call: .; j_call: TRBJ2-7; cdr3_aa: CATSTRNLGEQYF; cdr3_nt: TGTGCCACCAGCACTAGGAACCTCGGTGAGCAGTACTTC
v_call: TRBV7-9; clone_size: .; d_call: .; j_call: TRBJ2-1; cdr3_aa: CASSPLLVEPYNEQFF; cdr3_nt: TGTGCCAGCAGCCCCTTACTTGTGGAGCCCTACAATGAGCAGTTCTTC
v_call: TRBV7-9; clone_size: .; d_call: .; j_call: TRBJ2-5; cdr3_aa: CASSLTGLQETQYF; cdr3_nt: TGTGCCAGCAGCCTTACAGGGCTCCAAGAGACCCAGTACTTC
v_call: TRBV5-8; clone_size: .; d_call: TRBD1; j_call: TRBJ2-7; cdr3_aa: CASSLDRHEQYF; cdr3_nt: TGTGCCAGCAGTCTGGACAGGCACGAGCAGTACTTC
v_call: TRBV11-2; clone_size: .; d_call: TRBD2; j_call: TRBJ2-4; cdr3_aa: CASSRLAEEDNIQYF; cdr3_nt: TGTGCCAGCAGCAGACTAGCGGAAGAGGATAACATTCAGTACTTC
v_call: TRBV28; clone_size: .; d_call: .; j_call: TRBJ2-4; cdr3_aa: CASSLWDSKNIQYF; cdr3_nt: TGTGCCAGCAGTTTATGGGACAGCAAAAACATTCAGTACTTC
v_call: TRBV19; clone_size: .; d_call: .; j_call: TRBJ2-5; cdr3_aa: CASSELETQYF; cdr3_nt: TGTGCCAGTAGTGAGCTGGAGACCCAGTACTTC
v_call: TRBV28; clone_size: .; d_call: .; j_call: TRBJ2-3; cdr3_aa: CASSLPVGASGYTDTQYF; cdr3_nt: TGTGCCAGCAGCCTCCCGGTGGGGGCTAGCGGTTACACAGATACGCAGTATTTT
v_call: TRBV27; clone_size: once; d_call: .; j_call: TRBJ2-1; cdr3_aa: CASSLLLGGNEQFF; cdr3_nt: TGTGCCAGCAGTTTACTTCTAGGTGGGAATGAGCAGTTCTTC
v_call: TRBV25-1; clone_size: .; d_call: .; j_call: TRBJ2-1; cdr3_aa: CASSETGNEQFF; cdr3_nt: TGTGCCAGCAGTGAAACGGGTAATGAGCAGTTCTTC
v_call: TRBV7-9; clone_size: .; d_call: .; j_call: TRBJ2-7; cdr3_aa: CASSLGRDEQYF; cdr3_nt: TGTGCCAGCAGCTTGGGTAGGGACGAGCAGTACTTC
v_call: TRBV7-9; clone_size: .; d_call: TRBD1; j_call: TRBJ2-5; cdr3_aa: CASSSPPPGQVQETQYF; cdr3_nt: TGTGCCAGCAGCTCCCCGCCTCCGGGACAGGTCCAAGAGACCCAGTACTTC
v_call: TRBV10-1; clone_size: .; d_call: .; j_call: TRBJ2-1; cdr3_aa: CASSEFNGRSYNEQFF; cdr3_nt: TGCGCCAGCAGTGAGTTTAACGGGAGATCCTACAATGAGCAGTTCTTC
v_call: TRBV9; clone_size: few; d_call: .; j_call: TRBJ2-3; cdr3_aa: CASSASTDTQYF; cdr3_nt: TGTGCCAGCAGCGCCAGCACAGATACGCAGTATTTT
v_call: TRBV19; clone_size: .; d_call: .; j_call: TRBJ1-5; cdr3_aa: CASSRDGYSNQPQHF; cdr3_nt: TGTGCCAGTAGCCGGGACGGGTATAGCAATCAGCCCCAGCATTTT
v_call: TRBV28; clone_size: .; d_call: .; j_call: TRBJ2-7; cdr3_aa: CASSFLVGGSYEQYF; cdr3_nt: TGTGCCAGCAGTTTTCTTGTAGGGGGCTCCTACGAGCAGTACTTC
v_call: TRBV5-5; clone_size: .; d_call: .; j_call: TRBJ2-7; cdr3_aa: CASSLASYEQYF; cdr3_nt: TGTGCCAGCAGCTTGGCATCCTACGAGCAGTACTTC
v_call: TRBV28; clone_size: .; d_call: .; j_call: TRBJ1-4; cdr3_aa: CASNPPSSGPHNEKLFF; cdr3_nt: TGTGCCAGCAACCCCCCTTCAAGCGGACCTCATAATGAAAAACTGTTTTTT
v_call: TRBV7-9; clone_size: .; d_call: .; j_call: TRBJ2-5; cdr3_aa: CASSQNRALEETQYF; cdr3_nt: TGTGCCAGCAGCCAAAACAGGGCCTTGGAAGAGACCCAGTACTTC
v_call: TRBV2; clone_size: .; d_call: .; j_call: TRBJ2-7; cdr3_aa: CASNREAYEQYF; cdr3_nt: TGTGCCAGCAACAGGGAAGCCTACGAGCAGTACTTC
v_call: TRBV13; clone_size: .; d_call: .; j_call: TRBJ2-3; cdr3_aa: CASSLISSRGDTQYF; cdr3_nt: TGTGCCAGCAGCTTAATATCGAGTCGGGGAGATACGCAGTATTTT
v_call: TRBV9; clone_size: .; d_call: TRBD1; j_call: TRBJ1-2; cdr3_aa: CASSVLGTGSYGYTF; cdr3_nt: TGTGCCAGCAGCGTTCTGGGGACAGGGAGCTATGGCTACACCTTC
v_call: TRBV19; clone_size: .; d_call: .; j_call: TRBJ2-7; cdr3_aa: CASSIAAGSFPYEQYF; cdr3_nt: TGTGCCAGTAGTATAGCAGCAGGGTCATTCCCCTACGAGCAGTACTTC
v_call: TRBV4-1; clone_size: .; d_call: .; j_call: TRBJ1-3; cdr3_aa: CASSQDLGSGNTIYF; cdr3_nt: TGCGCCAGCAGCCAAGATCTAGGTTCTGGAAACACCATATATTTT
v_call: TRBV2; clone_size: .; d_call: .; j_call: TRBJ2-2; cdr3_aa: CASSEALFGVDTGELFF; cdr3_nt: TGTGCCAGCAGTGAAGCGCTTTTCGGGGTCGACACCGGGGAGCTGTTTTTT
v_call: TRBV5-1; clone_size: .; d_call: TRBD1; j_call: TRBJ2-7; cdr3_aa: CASSFSGTGSYEQYF; cdr3_nt: TGCGCCAGCAGCTTTTCCGGGACAGGGTCTTACGAGCAGTACTTC
v_call: TRBV23-1; clone_size: .; d_call: .; j_call: TRBJ2-1; cdr3_aa: CASSQFPGPGQFF; cdr3_nt: TGCGCCAGCAGTCAATTCCCGGGACCGGGGCAGTTCTTC
v_call: TRBV29-1; clone_size: .; d_call: .; j_call: TRBJ2-3; cdr3_aa: CSVEDLGATTSTDTQYF; cdr3_nt: TGCAGCGTTGAAGATCTCGGGGCCACAACTAGCACAGATACGCAGTATTTT
v_call: TRBV29-1; clone_size: .; d_call: .; j_call: TRBJ2-1; cdr3_aa: CSVDRRKNEQFF; cdr3_nt: TGCAGCGTTGACCGCCGGAAAAATGAGCAGTTCTTC
v_call: TRBV28; clone_size: .; d_call: TRBD1; j_call: TRBJ1-1; cdr3_aa: CASGTGGEHTEAFF; cdr3_nt: TGTGCCAGCGGGACAGGGGGCGAACACACTGAAGCTTTCTTT
v_call: TRBV6-4; clone_size: .; d_call: TRBD2; j_call: TRBJ2-3; cdr3_aa: CASSDGRGLVTDTQYF; cdr3_nt: TGTGCCAGCAGTGACGGAAGGGGACTAGTCACAGATACGCAGTATTTT
v_call: TRBV15; clone_size: .; d_call: .; j_call: TRBJ1-5; cdr3_aa: CATSRENQPQHF; cdr3_nt: TGTGCCACCAGCCGCGAAAATCAGCCCCAGCATTTT
v_call: TRBV30; clone_size: .; d_call: TRBD1; j_call: TRBJ2-7; cdr3_aa: CAWRGGTGDEQYF; cdr3_nt: TGTGCCTGGAGAGGAGGGACAGGGGACGAGCAGTACTTC
v_call: TRBV5-4; clone_size: once; d_call: TRBD2; j_call: TRBJ2-2; cdr3_aa: CASSLDPAGGPGTGELFF; cdr3_nt: TGTGCCAGCAGCTTGGACCCAGCGGGAGGGCCGGGCACCGGGGAGCTGTTTTTT
v_call: TRBV6-5; clone_size: .; d_call: .; j_call: TRBJ2-6; cdr3_aa: CASSHPFSGANVLTF; cdr3_nt: TGTGCCAGCAGCCACCCGTTCTCTGGGGCCAACGTCCTGACTTTC
v_call: TRBV7-9; clone_size: .; d_call: .; j_call: TRBJ2-5; cdr3_aa: CASSLGGQAVAETQYF; cdr3_nt: TGTGCCAGCAGCTTGGGTGGTCAGGCCGTTGCGGAGACCCAGTACTTC
v_call: TRBV11-3; clone_size: .; d_call: .; j_call: TRBJ2-1; cdr3_aa: CASSPSGDNEQFF; cdr3_nt: TGTGCCAGCAGCCCGAGCGGTGACAATGAGCAGTTCTTC